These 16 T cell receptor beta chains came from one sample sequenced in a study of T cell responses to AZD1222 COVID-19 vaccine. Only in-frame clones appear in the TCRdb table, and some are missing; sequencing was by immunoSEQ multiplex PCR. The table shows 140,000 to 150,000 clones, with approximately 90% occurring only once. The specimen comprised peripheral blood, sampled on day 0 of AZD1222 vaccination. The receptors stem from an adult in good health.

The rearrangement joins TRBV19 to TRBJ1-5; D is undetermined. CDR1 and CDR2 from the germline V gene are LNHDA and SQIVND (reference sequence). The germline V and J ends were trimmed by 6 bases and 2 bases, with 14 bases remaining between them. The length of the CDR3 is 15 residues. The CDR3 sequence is CASSLRPEGNQPQHF. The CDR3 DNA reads TGTGCCAGTAGCCTCCGGCCGGAGGGCAATCAGCCCCAGCATTTT.

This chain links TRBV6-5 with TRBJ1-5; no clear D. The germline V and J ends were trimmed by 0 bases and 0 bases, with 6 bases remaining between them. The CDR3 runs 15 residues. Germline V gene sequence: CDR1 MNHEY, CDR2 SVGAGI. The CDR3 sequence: CASSYSSSSNQPQHF. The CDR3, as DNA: TGTGCCAGCAGTTACTCGAGTTCTAGCAATCAGCCCCAGCATTTT.

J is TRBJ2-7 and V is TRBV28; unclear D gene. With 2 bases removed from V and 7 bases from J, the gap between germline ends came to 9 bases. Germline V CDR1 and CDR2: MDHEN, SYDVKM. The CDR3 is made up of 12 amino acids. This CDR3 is CASSLKRREQYF. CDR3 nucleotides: TGTGCCAGCAGTTTAAAACGCAGGGAGCAGTACTTC.

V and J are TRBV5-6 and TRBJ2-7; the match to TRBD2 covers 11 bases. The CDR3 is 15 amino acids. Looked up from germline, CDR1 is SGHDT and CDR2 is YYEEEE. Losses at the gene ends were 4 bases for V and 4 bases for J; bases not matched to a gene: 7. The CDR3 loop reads CASSLRLAGIYEQYF. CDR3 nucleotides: TGTGCCAGCAGCCTCAGACTAGCGGGGATATACGAGCAGTACTTC. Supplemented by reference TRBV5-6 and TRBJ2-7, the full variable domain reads DAGVTQSPTHLIKTRGQQVTLRCSPKSGHDTVSWYQQALGQGPQFIFQYYEEEERQRGNFPDRFSGHQFPNYSSELNVNALLLGDSALYLCASSLRLAGIYEQYFGPGTRLTVT.

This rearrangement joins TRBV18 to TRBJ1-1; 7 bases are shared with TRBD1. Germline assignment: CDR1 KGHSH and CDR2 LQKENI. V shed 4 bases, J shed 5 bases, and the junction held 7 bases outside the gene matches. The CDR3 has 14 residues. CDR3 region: CASSQGARGTEAFF. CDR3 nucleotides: TGTGCCAGCTCACAGGGGGCAAGGGGAACTGAAGCTTTCTTT.

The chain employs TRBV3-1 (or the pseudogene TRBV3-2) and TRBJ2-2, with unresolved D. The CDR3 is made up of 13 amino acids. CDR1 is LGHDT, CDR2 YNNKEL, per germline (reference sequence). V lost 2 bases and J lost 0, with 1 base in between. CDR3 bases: TGTGCCAGCAGCCAAACGAACACCGGGGAGCTGTTTTTT. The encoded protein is CASSQTNTGELFF.

For the CDR3, the DNA is TGTGCCAGCAGCTACAACCCGGGACAGGGGGCGGTCGGGGAGCTGTTTTTT. Its protein is CASSYNPGQGAVGELFF. The genes are TRBV7-6 and TRBJ2-2; 12 positions match TRBD1. V shed 4 bases, J shed 7 bases, and the junction held 10 bases outside the gene matches. CDR1 SGHVS and CDR2 FNYEAQ come from the germline V gene. The CDR3 has 17 amino acids.

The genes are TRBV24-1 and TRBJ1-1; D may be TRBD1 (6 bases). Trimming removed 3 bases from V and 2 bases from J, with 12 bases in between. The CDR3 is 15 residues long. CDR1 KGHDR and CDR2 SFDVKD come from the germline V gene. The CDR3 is CATSDPKQGNTEAFF. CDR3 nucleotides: TGTGCCACCAGTGATCCAAAACAGGGCAACACTGAAGCTTTCTTT.

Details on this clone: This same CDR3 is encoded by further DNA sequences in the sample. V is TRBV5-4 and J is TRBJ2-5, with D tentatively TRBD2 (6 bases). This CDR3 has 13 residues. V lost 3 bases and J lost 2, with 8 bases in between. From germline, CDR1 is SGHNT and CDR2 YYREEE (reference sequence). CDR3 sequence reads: CASSSGGQETQYF. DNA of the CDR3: TGTGCCAGCAGCTCCGGGGGACAAGAGACCCAGTACTTC.

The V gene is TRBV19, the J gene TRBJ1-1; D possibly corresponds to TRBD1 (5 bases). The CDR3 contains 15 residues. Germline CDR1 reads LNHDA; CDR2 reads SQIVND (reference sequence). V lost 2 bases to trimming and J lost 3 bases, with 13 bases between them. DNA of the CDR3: TGTGCCAGTAGTATACAGGGATGGTACGACACTGAAGCTTTCTTT. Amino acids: CASSIQGWYDTEAFF.

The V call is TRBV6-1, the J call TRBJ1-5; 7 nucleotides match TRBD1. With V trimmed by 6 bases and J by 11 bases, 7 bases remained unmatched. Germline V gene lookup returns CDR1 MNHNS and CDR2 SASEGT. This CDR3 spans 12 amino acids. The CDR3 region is CASSRDSLAQHF. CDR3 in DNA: TGTGCCAGCAGCAGGGACAGTTTGGCCCAGCATTTT.

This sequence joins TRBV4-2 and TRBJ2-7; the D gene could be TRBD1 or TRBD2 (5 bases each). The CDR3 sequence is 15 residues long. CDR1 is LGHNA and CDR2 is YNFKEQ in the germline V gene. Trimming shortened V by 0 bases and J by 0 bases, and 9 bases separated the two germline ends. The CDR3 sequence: CASSQDKGSSYEQYF. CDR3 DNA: TGTGCCAGCAGCCAAGACAAGGGGAGCTCCTACGAGCAGTACTTC.

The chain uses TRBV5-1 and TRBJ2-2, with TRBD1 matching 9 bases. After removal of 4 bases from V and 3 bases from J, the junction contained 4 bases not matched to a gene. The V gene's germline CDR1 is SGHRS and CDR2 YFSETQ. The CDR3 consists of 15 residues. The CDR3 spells CASSPGTGYTGELFF. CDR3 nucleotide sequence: TGCGCCAGCAGCCCCGGGACAGGGTACACCGGGGAGCTGTTTTTT.

CDR3 DNA sequence: TGTGCCATGAGACCAGGGGGCGCGGGGAGCTCCTACAATGAGCAGTTCTTC. This encodes CAMRPGGAGSSYNEQFF. V gene TRBV5-4 combines with J gene TRBJ2-1, with 8 bases lining up with TRBD1. The CDR3 extends over 17 amino acids. V shed 9 bases and J 0 bases; nucleotides not matched to a gene: 14. Germline CDR1 reads SGHNT; CDR2 reads YYREEE (reference sequence).

CDR3: CASSAQGPNTEAFF. The CDR3 nucleotides are TGTGCCAGCAGCGCACAGGGCCCTAACACTGAAGCTTTCTTT. The rearrangement links TRBV6-5 to TRBJ1-1, with D perhaps matching TRBD1 (6 bases). The V gene's germline CDR1 is MNHEY and CDR2 SVGAGI. Trimming took off 6 bases at V and 2 bases at J, with 13 bases between the two ends. The CDR3 spans 14 residues.

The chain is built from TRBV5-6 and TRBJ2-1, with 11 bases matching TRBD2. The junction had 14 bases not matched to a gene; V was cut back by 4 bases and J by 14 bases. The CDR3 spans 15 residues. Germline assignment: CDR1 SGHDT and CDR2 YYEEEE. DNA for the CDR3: TGTGCCAGCAGCAAAGGGACTAGCGGTACGCCGGGGAAGTTCTTC. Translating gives CASSKGTSGTPGKFF.